This T cell receptor beta chain emerged from a study of cytomegalovirus exposure and HLA in healthy donors. Comments on this clone: The antigen is unknown.

This CDR3 has 12 amino acids. V shed 11 bases, J shed 2 bases, and the junction held 4 bases outside the gene matches. The germline gives CDR1 MNHEY, CDR2 SMNVEV (reference sequence). The primer mix had 60 Vbeta and 13 Jbeta primers. Data came from immunoSEQ multiplex PCR; TCRdb stores just in-frame clones and leaves some out. The sample records roughly 170,000 clones, less than 75% being singletons. Regarding the study as a whole: There were several of the most significant clusters that appeared linked to common viral pathogens in a later analysis.

This TCR was recovered from a girl aged 5 to 17 in good health and CMV-seronegative. V and J are TRBV27 and TRBJ2-7, with TRBD2 matching 9 bases. The sample was PBMCs. The CDR3 loop is CASGGGAYEQYF. The CDR3, as DNA: TGTGCCTCGGGCGGGGGGGCCTACGAGCAGTACTTC.